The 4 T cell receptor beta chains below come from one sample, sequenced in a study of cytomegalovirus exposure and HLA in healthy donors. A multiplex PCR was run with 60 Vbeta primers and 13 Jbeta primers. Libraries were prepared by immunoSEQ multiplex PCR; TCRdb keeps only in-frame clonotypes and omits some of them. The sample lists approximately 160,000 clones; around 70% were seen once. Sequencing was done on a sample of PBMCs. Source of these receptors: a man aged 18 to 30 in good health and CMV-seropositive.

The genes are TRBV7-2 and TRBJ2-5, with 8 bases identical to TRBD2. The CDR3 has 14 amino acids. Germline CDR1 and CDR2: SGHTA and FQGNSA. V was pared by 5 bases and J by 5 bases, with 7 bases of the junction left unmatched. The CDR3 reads CASSQRRGVETQYF. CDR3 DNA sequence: TGTGCCAGCAGCCAAAGGCGGGGGGTGGAGACCCAGTACTTC.

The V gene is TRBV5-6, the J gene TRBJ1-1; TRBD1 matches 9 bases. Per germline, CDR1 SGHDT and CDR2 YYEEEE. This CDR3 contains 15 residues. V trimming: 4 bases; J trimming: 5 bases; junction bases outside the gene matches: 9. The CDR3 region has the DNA TGTGCCAGCAGCACCGGGACAGGGCTGGGAACTGAAGCTTTCTTT. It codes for CASSTGTGLGTEAFF. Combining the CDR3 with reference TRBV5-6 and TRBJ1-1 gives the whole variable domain DAGVTQSPTHLIKTRGQQVTLRCSPKSGHDTVSWYQQALGQGPQFIFQYYEEEERQRGNFPDRFSGHQFPNYSSELNVNALLLGDSALYLCASSTGTGLGTEAFFGQGTRLTVV.

CDR3 residues: CAWSVPGGYTF. In DNA, the CDR3 is TGTGCCTGGAGTGTACCGGGGGGCTACACCTTC. This sequence joins TRBV30 and TRBJ1-2; no clear D gene. The CDR3 consists of 11 residues. The V and J ends lost 0 bases and 8 bases respectively, with 7 bases between them. Germline-derived CDR1 and CDR2 are GTSNPN and SVGIG (reference sequence).

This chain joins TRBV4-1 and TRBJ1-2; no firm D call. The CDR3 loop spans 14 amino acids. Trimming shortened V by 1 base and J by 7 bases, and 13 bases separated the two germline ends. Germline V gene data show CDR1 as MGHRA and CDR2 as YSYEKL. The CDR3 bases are TGCGCCAGCAGCCAAGTCGCAGTCTCGTCTGGCTACACCTTC. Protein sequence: CASSQVAVSSGYTF.